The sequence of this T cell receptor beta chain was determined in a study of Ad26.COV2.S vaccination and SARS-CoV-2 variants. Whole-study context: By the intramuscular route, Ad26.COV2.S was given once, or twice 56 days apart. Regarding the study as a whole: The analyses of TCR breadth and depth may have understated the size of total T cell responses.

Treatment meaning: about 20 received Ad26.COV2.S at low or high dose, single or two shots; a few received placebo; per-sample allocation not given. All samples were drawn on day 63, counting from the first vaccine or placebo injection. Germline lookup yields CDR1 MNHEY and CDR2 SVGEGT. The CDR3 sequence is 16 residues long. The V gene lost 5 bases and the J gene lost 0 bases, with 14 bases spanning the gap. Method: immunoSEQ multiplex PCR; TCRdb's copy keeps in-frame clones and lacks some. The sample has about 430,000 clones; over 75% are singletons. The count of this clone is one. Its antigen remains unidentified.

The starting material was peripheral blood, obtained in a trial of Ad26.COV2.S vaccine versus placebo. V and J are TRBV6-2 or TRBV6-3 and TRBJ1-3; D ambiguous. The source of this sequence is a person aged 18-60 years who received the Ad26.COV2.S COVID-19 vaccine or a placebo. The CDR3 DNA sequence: TGTGCCAGCAGTCGCCCGCGGGTTAACTCTGGAAACACCATATATTTT. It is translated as CASSRPRVNSGNTIYF.